The clone carrying this T cell receptor beta chain was recorded only once. This sample stems from a study of blood T cells in healthy people across ages. Study summary: Template-switching capture recovered about one barcoded beta molecule per two T cells.

Next came a second PCR, run for about 6 to 11 cycles, which used a sample-barcoded 5' primer along with a J-beta primer mix. A template-switch adaptor with 12 random nucleotides tagged each cDNA molecule. TCRdb re-called the 5' RACE reads with MiXCR, one entry per CDR3 protein. Among more than 800,000 distinct CDR3 sequences, more than 40% were seen once, and the ten largest hold 15% to 20%. The CDR3 extends over 12 amino acids. Per germline, CDR1 LNHNV and CDR2 YYDKDF (reference sequence). V gave up 0 bases and J gave up 10 bases, with 7 bases separating them. What was sequenced was blood. The chain carries TRBV15 and TRBJ2-1; D is uncertain. The source of this sequence is a woman aged 55-69 years in good health. CDR3 in amino acids: CATSRDFGEQFF. In nucleotides, the CDR3 is TGTGCCACCAGCAGAGACTTCGGGGAGCAGTTCTTC. The full variable domain, with the rest looked up from reference TRBV15 and TRBJ2-1, is DAMVIQNPRYQVTQFGKPVTLSCSQTLNHNVMYWYQQKSSQAPKLLFHYYDKDFNNEADTPDNFQSRRPNTSFCFLDIRSPGLGDTAMYLCATSRDFGEQFFGPGTRLTVL.